This T cell receptor beta chain was recorded in a study of early T cells in non-severe SARS-CoV-2 infection. About the research overall: With bulk RNA from unsorted whole blood as input, sequencing yielded unpaired chains.

The CDR3 length is 17 residues. The germline CDR1 and CDR2 sequences are SGHAT and FQDESV (reference sequence). V dropped 5 bases and J dropped 1; count of bases not matched to a gene: 13. Individual cDNA molecules received unique molecular identifiers. Using its own MiXCR run on the 5' RACE reads, TCRdb lists one record per CDR3 protein. Here the sample spans 75,000 or so distinct CDR3 sequences, 11% to 15% being singletons. The sample comprised whole blood. V is TRBV11-1 and J is TRBJ1-2, with 7 bases matching TRBD1. The sequence derives from an adult who was a healthcare worker with PCR-confirmed SARS-CoV-2 infection or an uninfected control (not recorded which). The CDR3 DNA sequence: TGTGCCAGCAGCCCAGCGGGGGGACAGTTGTTTAACTATGGCTACACCTTC. It specifies CASSPAGGQLFNYGYTF. Drawing the rest from reference TRBV11-1 and TRBJ1-2, the complete variable domain is EAEVAQSPRYKITEKSQAVAFWCDPISGHATLYWYRQILGQGPELLVQFQDESVVDDSQLPKDRFSAERLKGVDSTLKIQPAELGDSAMYLCASSPAGGQLFNYGYTFGSGTRLTVV.